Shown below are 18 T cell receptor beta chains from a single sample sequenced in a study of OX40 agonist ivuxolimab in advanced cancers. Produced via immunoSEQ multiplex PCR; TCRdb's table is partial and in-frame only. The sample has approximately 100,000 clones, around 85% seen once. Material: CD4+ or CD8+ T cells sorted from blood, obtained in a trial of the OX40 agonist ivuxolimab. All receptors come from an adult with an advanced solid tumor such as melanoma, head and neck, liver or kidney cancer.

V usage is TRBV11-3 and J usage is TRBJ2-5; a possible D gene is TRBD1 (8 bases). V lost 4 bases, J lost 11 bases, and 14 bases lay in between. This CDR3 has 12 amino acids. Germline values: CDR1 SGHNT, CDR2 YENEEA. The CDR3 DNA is TGTGCCAGCAGCTCCAGGGGGCGGGAGCAGTACTTC. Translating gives CASSSRGREQYF.

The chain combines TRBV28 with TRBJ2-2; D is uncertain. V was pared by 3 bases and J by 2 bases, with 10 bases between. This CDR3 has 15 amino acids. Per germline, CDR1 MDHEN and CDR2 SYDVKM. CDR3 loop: CASSLVGINTGELFF. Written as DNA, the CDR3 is TGTGCCAGCAGTTTGGTAGGGATCAACACCGGGGAGCTGTTTTTT.

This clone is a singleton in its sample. The CDR3 DNA follows: TGTGCCAGCAGCTACAGGGCTGGAAGGGCTGAAGCTTTCTTT. It specifies CASSYRAGRAEAFF. The chain links TRBV6-5 to TRBJ1-1; tentative D call: TRBD1 (6 bases). From germline, CDR1 is MNHEY and CDR2 SVGAGI. With 6 bases removed from V and 6 bases from J, the gap between germline ends came to 17 bases. The CDR3 is made up of 14 amino acids.

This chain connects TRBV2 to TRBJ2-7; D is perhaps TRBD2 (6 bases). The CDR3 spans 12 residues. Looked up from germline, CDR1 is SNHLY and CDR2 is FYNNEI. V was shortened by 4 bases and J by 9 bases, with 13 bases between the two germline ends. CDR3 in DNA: TGTGCCAGCAGTGGGCGGGGAGCCGGGCAGTACTTC. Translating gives CASSGRGAGQYF.

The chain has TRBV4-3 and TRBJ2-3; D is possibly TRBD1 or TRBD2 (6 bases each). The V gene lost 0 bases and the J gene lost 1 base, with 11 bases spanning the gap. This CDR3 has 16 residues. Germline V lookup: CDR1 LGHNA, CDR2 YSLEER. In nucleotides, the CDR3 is TGCGCCAGCAGCCAAGACGCAGGGGAGGGCACAGATACGCAGTATTTT. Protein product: CASSQDAGEGTDTQYF.

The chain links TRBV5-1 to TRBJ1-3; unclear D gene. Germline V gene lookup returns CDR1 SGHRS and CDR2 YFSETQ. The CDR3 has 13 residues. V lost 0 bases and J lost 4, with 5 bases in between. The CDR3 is CASSLASGNTIYF. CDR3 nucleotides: TGCGCCAGCAGCTTGGCATCGGGAAACACCATATATTTT. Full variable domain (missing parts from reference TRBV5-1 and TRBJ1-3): KAGVTQTPRYLIKTRGQQVTLSCSPISGHRSVSWYQQTPGQGLQFLFEYFSETQRNKGNFPGRFSGRQFSNSRSEMNVSTLELGDSALYLCASSLASGNTIYFGEGSWLTVV.

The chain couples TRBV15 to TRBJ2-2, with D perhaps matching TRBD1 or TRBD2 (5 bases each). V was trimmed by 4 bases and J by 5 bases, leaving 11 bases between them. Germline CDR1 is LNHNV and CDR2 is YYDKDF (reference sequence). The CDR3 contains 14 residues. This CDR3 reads CATSKGSWTGELFF. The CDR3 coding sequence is TGTGCCACCAGCAAGGGGAGTTGGACCGGGGAGCTGTTTTTT.

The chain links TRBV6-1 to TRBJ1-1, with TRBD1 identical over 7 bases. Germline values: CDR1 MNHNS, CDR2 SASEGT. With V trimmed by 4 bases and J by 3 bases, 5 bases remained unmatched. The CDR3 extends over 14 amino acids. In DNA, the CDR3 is TGTGCCAGCAGTGTAAGGGGGCGCGACACTGAAGCTTTCTTT. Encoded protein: CASSVRGRDTEAFF.

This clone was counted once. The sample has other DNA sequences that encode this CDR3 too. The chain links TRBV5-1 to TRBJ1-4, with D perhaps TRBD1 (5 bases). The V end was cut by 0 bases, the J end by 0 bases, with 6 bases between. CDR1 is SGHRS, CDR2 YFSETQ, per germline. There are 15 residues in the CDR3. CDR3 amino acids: CASSLVGATNEKLFF. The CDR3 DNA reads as TGCGCCAGCAGCTTGGTGGGGGCAACTAATGAAAAACTGTTTTTT.

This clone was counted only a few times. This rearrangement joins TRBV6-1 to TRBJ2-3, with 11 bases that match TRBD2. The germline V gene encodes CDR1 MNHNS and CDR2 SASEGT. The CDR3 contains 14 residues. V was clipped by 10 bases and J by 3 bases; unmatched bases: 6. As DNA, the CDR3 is TGTGCCACCAAACTAGCGGGAGAAACAGATACGCAGTATTTT. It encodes CATKLAGETDTQYF.

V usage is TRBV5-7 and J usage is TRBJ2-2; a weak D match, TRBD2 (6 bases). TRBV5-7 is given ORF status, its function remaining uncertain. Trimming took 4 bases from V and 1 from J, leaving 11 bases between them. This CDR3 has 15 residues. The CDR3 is CASSPSEGNTGELFF. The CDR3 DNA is TGTGCCAGCAGCCCCTCGGAGGGGAACACCGGGGAGCTGTTTTTT.

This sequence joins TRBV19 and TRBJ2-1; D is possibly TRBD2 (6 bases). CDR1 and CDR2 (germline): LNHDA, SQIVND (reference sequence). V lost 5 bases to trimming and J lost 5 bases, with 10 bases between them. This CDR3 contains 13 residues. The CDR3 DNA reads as TGTGCCAGTAGTCTGGGACTGAACAATGAGCAGTTCTTC. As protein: CASSLGLNNEQFF.

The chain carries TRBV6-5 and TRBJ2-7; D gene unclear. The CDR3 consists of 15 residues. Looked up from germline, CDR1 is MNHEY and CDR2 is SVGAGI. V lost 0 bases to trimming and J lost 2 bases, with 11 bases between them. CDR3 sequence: CASSYSSTSAYEQYF. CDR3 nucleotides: TGTGCCAGCAGTTACTCGTCGACTTCTGCCTACGAGCAGTACTTC.

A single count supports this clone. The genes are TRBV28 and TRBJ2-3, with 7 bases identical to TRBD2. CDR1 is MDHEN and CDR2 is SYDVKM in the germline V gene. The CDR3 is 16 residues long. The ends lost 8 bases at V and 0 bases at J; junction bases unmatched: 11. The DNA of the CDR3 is TGTGCCAGCCTTACTTCTAGCGGATCTAGCACAGATACGCAGTATTTT. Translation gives CASLTSSGSSTDTQYF.

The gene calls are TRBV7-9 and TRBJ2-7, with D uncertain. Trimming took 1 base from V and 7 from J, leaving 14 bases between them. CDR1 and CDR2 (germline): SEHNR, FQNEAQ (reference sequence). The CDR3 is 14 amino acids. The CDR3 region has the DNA TGTGCCAGCAGCTTAGGTTTCGGTGGGGAAGAGCAGTACTTC. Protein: CASSLGFGGEEQYF. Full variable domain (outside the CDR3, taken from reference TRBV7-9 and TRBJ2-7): DTGVSQNPRHKITKRGQNVTFRCDPISEHNRLYWYRQTLGQGPEFLTYFQNEAQLEKSRLLSDRFSAERPKGSFSTLEIQRTEQGDSAMYLCASSLGFGGEEQYFGPGTRLTVT.

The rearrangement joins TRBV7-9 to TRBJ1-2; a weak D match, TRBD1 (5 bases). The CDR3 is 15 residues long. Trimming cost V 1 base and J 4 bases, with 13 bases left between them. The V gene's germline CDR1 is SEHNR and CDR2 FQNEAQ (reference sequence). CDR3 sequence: CASSLGEGSPYGYTF. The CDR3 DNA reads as TGTGCCAGCAGCTTAGGCGAGGGGAGTCCCTATGGCTACACCTTC.

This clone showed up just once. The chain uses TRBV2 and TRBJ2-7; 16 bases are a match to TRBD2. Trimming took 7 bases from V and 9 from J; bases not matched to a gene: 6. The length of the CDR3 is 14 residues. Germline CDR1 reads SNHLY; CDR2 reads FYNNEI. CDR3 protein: CASMGTSGRARQYF. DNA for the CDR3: TGTGCCAGCATGGGGACTAGCGGGAGGGCCCGGCAGTACTTC. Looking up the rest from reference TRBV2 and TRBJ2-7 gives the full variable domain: EPEVTQTPSHQVTQMGQEVILRCVPISNHLYFYWYRQILGQKVEFLVSFYNNEISEKSEIFDDQFSVERPDGSNFTLKIRSTKLEDSAMYFCASMGTSGRARQYFGPGTRLTVT.

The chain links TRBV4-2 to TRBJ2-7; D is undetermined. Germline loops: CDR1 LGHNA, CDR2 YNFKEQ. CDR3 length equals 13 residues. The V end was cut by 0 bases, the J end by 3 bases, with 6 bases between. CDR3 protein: CASSQELVYEQYF. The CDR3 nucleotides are TGTGCCAGCAGCCAAGAACTTGTCTACGAGCAGTACTTC.